The rows below give T cell receptor beta chains drawn from one sample of a study of T cell repertoires in cytomegalovirus infection. TCRdb recomputed calls from the reads with MiXCR, one row per CDR3 protein. The sample contains a few hundred thousand distinct CDR3 sequences, 34% of which appear only once. Their target antigens are unknown. Sample: cultured PBMCs, taken from culture after CMV antigen stimulation. The receptors were gathered from a human donor in good health (CMV status not recorded). Some clones in this sample may be carry-over from other donors' samples. The CDR3 runs from the conserved cysteine through the conserved F or W.

V: TRBV7-2
J: TRBJ2-1
CDR3: CASSLVWREQFF

V: TRBV6-2/TRBV6-3
J: TRBJ1-1
CDR3: CASRPTGSGEAFF

V: TRBV19
J: TRBJ1-5
CDR3: CASSIQRFQPQHF

V: TRBV10-3
J: TRBJ2-1
CDR3: CAISEPSGNYNEQFF

V: TRBV6-5
J: TRBJ2-7
CDR3: CASSAPGVPYEQYF

V: TRBV27
J: TRBJ2-5
CDR3: CASSSLAGVETQYF

V: TRBV25-1
J: TRBJ1-4
CDR3: CASSELSTNEKLFF

V: TRBV28
J: TRBJ2-3
CDR3: CASSFLGSTDTQYF

V: TRBV7-2
J: TRBJ2-4
CDR3: CASSSQAENIQYF

V: TRBV28
J: TRBJ1-2
CDR3: CASSLFTPNNYGYTF

V: TRBV7-8
J: TRBJ2-5
CDR3: CASSLSWGPETQYF

V: TRBV7-8
J: TRBJ1-6
CDR3: CASSLVTGNSPLHF

V: TRBV7-2
J: TRBJ2-5
CDR3: CASSGLRQETQYF

V: TRBV10-3
J: TRBJ2-6
CDR3: CAISRGQGAGANVLTF

V: TRBV6-2/TRBV6-3
J: TRBJ2-1
CDR3: CASSQSTGTSFYNEQFF

V: TRBV6-5
J: TRBJ2-3
CDR3: CASSYLSAGGGDTQYF

V: TRBV6-2/TRBV6-3
J: TRBJ1-4
CDR3: CASSNPGQSATNEKLFF